These T cell receptor beta chains were read from a single sample in a study of identical twins. Via MiXCR, TCRdb re-called the 5' RACE reads, giving one row per CDR3 protein. This table holds about 700,000 distinct CDR3 sequences, approximately 6.1% found once. The sequencing input was naive T cells sorted from blood. The receptors were gathered from a man between 18 and 29 years old in good health. Both conserved end residues are part of each CDR3. Each record gives: clone size, J gene, V gene, CDR3 length, D gene, CDR3 DNA, CDR3 protein. D genes are given only for firm matches. Expanded clones are given a class, and other clones once, few, many or no size at all.

many | TRBJ2-4 | TRBV12-3/TRBV12-4 | 14 | TRBD1 | TGTGCCAGCAGACCTGACAGGGTTGGAAACATTCAGTACTTC | CASRPDRVGNIQYF
. | TRBJ2-6 | TRBV20-1 | 14 | . | TGCAGTGCTAGAGATCTCGGCGGGAAAAAGGTCCTGACTTTC | CSARDLGGKKVLTF
. | TRBJ2-7 | TRBV29-1 | 14 | . | TGCAGCGTTGTAGAGGGGTCAAGAATCTACGAGCAGTACTTC | CSVVEGSRIYEQYF
many | TRBJ2-1 | TRBV12-5 | 12 | TRBD1 | TGTGCTAGTGGCCCCGACAGGGGGCTTGAGTTCTTC | CASGPDRGLEFF
. | TRBJ1-2 | TRBV6-5 | 13 | . | TGTGCCAGCACTTTGGCAGAGGGCTATGGCTACACCTTC | CASTLAEGYGYTF
. | TRBJ2-7 | TRBV6-2/TRBV6-3 | 12 | . | TGTGCCAGCAGCCGACTAGGCGACGAGCAGTACTTC | CASSRLGDEQYF
many | TRBJ2-2 | TRBV12-3/TRBV12-4 | 17 | TRBD2 | TGTGCCAGCAGTTTACGGTCCACTAGCGGGAGCCCCGGGGAGCTGTTTTTT | CASSLRSTSGSPGELFF
many | TRBJ1-6 | TRBV5-5 | 16 | . | TGTGCCAGCAGCCCACTCCCGGACAGCAATAATTCACCCCTCCACTTT | CASSPLPDSNNSPLHF
many | TRBJ2-2 | TRBV20-1 | 16 | . | TGCAGTGCTAGAGATTTTAGCCACGTGAACACCGGGGAGCTGTTTTTT | CSARDFSHVNTGELFF
many | TRBJ2-1 | TRBV20-1 | 14 | . | TGCAGTTCCCTCTTTAGGGGTTACTACAATGAGCAGTTCTTC | CSSLFRGYYNEQFF